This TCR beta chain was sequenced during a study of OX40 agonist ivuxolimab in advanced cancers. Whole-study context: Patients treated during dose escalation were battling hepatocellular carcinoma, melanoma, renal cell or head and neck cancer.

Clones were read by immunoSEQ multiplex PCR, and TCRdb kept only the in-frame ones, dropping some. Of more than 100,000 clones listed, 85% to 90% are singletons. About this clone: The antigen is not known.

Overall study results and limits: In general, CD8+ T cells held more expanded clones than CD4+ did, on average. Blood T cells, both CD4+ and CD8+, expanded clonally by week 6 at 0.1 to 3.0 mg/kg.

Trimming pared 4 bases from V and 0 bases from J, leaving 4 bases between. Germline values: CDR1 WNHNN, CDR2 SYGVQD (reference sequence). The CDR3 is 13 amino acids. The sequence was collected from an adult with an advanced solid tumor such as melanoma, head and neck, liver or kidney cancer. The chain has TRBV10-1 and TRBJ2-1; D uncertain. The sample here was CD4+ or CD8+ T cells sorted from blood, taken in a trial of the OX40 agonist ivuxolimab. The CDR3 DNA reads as TGCGCCAGCAGTGGAGGCTCCTACAATGAGCAGTTCTTC. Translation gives CASSGGSYNEQFF.